Sequencing of this TCR beta chain was carried out in a study of blood T cell repertoires in COVID-19. Looking at the study overall: From the United States, Italy and Spain came samples of acute and convalescent COVID-19. The analysed material was cDNA or gDNA that came from T cells, B-cell-depleted T cells, or PBMCs.

Libraries were prepared by immunoSEQ multiplex PCR; TCRdb keeps only in-frame clonotypes and omits some of them. The profile covers 150,000 to 200,000 clones, with around nine tenths appearing a single time and 0.88% taken by the ten largest. Germline CDR1 reads LGHDT; CDR2 reads YNNKEL (reference sequence). Trimming took 4 bases from V and 3 from J; bases not matched to a gene: 8. CDR3 length equals 16 residues. The specimen sequenced was peripheral blood. This rearrangement joins TRBV3-1 (or the pseudogene TRBV3-2) to TRBJ2-1, with 8 bases identical to TRBD2. This receptor was taken from a woman aged 18-29 years who had recovered from COVID-19. Here the CDR3 reads CASSPPGLEVYNEQFF. CDR3 in DNA: TGTGCCAGCAGCCCCCCGGGACTAGAGGTCTACAATGAGCAGTTCTTC.